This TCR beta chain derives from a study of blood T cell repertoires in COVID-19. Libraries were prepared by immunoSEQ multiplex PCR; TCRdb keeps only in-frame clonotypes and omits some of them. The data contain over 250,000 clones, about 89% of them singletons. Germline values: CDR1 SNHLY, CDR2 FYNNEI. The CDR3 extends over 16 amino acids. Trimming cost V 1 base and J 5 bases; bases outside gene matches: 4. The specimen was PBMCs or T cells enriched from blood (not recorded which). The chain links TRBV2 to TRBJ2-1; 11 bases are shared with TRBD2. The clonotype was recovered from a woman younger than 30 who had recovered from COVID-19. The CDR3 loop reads CASSEEGGLADNEQFF. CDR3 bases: TGTGCCAGCAGTGAAGAAGGGGGACTAGCGGACAATGAGCAGTTCTTC.